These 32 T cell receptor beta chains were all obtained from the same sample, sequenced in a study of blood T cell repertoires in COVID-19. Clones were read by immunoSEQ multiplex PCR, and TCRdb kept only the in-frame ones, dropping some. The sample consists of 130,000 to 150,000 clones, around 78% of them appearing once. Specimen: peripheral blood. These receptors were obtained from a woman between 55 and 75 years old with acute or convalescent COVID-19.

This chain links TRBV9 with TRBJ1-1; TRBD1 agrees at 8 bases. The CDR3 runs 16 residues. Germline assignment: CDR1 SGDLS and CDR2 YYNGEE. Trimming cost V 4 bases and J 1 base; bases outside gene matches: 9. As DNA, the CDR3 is TGTGCCAGCAGCCTACAGGGGGAATTGTGGAACACTGAAGCTTTCTTT. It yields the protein CASSLQGELWNTEAFF.

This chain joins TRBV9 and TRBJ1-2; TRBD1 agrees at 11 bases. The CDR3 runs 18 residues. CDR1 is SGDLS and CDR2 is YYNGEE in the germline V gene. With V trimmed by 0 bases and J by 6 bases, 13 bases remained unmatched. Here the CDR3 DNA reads TGTGCCAGCAGCGTAGATCTGGACAGGGGGCGCCGGGGGCATGGCTACACCTTC. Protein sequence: CASSVDLDRGRRGHGYTF.

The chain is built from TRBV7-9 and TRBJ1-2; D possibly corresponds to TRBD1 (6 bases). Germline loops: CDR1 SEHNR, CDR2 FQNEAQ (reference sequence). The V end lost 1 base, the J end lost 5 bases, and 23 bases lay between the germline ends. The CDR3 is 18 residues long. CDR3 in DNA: TGTGCCAGCAGCTTAGGACCGGAGACAGGTCGGGGGGATTATGGCTACACCTTC. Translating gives CASSLGPETGRGDYGYTF.

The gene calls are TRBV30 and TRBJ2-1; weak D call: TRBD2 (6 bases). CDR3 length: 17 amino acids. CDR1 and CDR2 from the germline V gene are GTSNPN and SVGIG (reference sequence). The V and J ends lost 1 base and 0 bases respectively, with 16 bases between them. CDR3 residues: CAWSGGTGGSSYNEQFF. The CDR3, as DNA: TGTGCCTGGAGTGGGGGGACTGGGGGAAGCTCCTACAATGAGCAGTTCTTC. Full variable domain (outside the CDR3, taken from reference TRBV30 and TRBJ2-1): SQTIHQWPATLVQPVGSPLSLECTVEGTSNPNLYWYRQAAGRGLQLLFYSVGIGQISSEVPQNLSASRPQDRQFILSSKKLLLSDSGFYLCAWSGGTGGSSYNEQFFGPGTRLTVL.

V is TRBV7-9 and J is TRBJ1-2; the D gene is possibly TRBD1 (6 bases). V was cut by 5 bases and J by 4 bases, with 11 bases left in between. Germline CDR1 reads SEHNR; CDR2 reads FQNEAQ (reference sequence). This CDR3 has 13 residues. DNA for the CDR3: TGTGCCAGCAGCCGACAGGTGCGCTATGGCTACACCTTC. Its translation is CASSRQVRYGYTF.

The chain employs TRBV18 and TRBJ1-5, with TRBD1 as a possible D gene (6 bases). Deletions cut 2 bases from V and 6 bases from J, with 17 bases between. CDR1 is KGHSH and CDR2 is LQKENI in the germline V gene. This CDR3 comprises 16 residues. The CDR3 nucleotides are TGTGCCAGCTCACCATCGGCCAGGGGAGGGATTCAGCCCCAGCATTTT. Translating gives CASSPSARGGIQPQHF.

CDR3 loop: CASSLTGSLFNEQYF. In DNA form, the CDR3 reads TGCGCCAGCAGCTTGACGGGAAGCCTATTTAACGAGCAGTACTTC. The chain recombines TRBV5-1 with TRBJ2-7, with D possibly TRBD2 on 5 matching bases. V was pared by 1 base and J by 5 bases, with 16 bases between. CDR1 is SGHRS, CDR2 YFSETQ, per germline. The CDR3 runs to 15 residues.

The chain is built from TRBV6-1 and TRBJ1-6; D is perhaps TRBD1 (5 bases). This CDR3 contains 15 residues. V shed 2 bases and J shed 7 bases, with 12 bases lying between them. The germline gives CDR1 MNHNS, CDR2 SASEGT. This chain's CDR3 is CASSELGAGNSPLHF. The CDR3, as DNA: TGTGCCAGCAGTGAATTAGGGGCGGGGAATTCACCCCTCCACTTT.

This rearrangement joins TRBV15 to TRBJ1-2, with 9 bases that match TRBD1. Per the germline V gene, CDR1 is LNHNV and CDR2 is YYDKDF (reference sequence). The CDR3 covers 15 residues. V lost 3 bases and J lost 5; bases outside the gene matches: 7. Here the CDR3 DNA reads TGTGCCACCAGCAGCGTTCGGACAGGGGCTTATGGCTACACCTTC. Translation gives CATSSVRTGAYGYTF.

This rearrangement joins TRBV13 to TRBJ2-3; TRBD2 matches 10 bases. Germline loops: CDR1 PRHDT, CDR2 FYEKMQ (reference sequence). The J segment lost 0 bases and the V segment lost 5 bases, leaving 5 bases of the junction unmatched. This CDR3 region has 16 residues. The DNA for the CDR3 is TGTGCCAGCAGCCCAGGGACTAGCGCTAGCACAGATACGCAGTATTTT. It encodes CASSPGTSASTDTQYF. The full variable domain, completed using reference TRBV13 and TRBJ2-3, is AAGVIQSPRHLIKEKRETATLKCYPIPRHDTVYWYQQGPGQDPQFLISFYEKMQSDKGSIPDRFSAQQFSDYHSELNMSSLELGDSALYFCASSPGTSASTDTQYFGPGTRLTVL.

In DNA form, the CDR3 reads TGCAGTGCTAGTGCCCTAGCGGGTGTTACAGATACGCAGTATTTT. Its translation is CSASALAGVTDTQYF. The chain combines TRBV20-1 with TRBJ2-3; TRBD2 matches at 8 bases. The CDR3 loop spans 15 amino acids. Unmatched junction bases numbered 8, after V lost 3 bases and J lost 3 bases. Per germline, CDR1 DFQATT and CDR2 SNEGSKA (reference sequence).

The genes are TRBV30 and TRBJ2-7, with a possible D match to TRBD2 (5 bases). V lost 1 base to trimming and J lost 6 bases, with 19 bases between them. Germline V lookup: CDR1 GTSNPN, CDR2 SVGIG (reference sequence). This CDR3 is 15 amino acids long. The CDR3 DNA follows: TGTGCCTGGAGTGCTTGGGCGGGCTCCGTGGGCGAGCAGTACTTC. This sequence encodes CAWSAWAGSVGEQYF.

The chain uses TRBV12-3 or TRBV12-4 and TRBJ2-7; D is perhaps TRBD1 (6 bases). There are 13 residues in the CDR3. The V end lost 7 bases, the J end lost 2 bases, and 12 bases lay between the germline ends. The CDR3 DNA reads TGTGCCAGCACCCCAGGGGCCCCCTACGAGCAGTACTTC. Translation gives CASTPGAPYEQYF.

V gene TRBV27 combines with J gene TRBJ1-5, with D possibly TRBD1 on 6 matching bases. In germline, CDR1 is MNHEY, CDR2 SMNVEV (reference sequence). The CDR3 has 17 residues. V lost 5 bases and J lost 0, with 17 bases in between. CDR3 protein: CASSPQGLVISNQPQHF. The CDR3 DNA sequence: TGTGCCAGCAGTCCACAGGGTTTGGTCATTAGCAATCAGCCCCAGCATTTT.

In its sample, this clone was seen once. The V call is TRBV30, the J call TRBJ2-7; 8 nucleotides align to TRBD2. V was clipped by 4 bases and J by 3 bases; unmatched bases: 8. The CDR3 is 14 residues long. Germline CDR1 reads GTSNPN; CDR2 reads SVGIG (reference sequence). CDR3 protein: CAWKTGGPVYEQYF. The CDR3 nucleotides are TGTGCCTGGAAAACGGGAGGGCCAGTCTACGAGCAGTACTTC.

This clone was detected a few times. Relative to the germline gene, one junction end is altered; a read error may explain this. As DNA, the CDR3 is TGCGCCAGCAGCCAAGATGTAGGGGACACCACCTTC. Translation gives CASSQDVGDTTF. The chain uses TRBV4-1 and TRBJ2-7; D may be TRBD1 (6 bases). CDR3 length: 12 amino acids. Germline CDR1 MGHRA, CDR2 YSYEKL.

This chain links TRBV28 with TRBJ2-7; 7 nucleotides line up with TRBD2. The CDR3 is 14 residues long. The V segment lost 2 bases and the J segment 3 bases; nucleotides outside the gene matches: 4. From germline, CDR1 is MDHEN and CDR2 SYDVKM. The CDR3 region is CASSLVASGYEQYF. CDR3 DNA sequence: TGTGCCAGCAGTTTAGTGGCTAGCGGCTACGAGCAGTACTTC.

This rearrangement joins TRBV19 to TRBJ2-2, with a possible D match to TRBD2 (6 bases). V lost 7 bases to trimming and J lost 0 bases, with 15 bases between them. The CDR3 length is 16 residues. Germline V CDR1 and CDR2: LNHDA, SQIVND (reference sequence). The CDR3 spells CASTPWGGTNTGELFF. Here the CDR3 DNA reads TGTGCCAGTACCCCCTGGGGCGGGACGAACACCGGGGAGCTGTTTTTT.

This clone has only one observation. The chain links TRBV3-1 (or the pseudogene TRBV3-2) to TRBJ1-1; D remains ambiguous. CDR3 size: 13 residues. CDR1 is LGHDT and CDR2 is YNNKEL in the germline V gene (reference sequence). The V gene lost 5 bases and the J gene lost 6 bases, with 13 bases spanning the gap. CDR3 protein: CASSSHSTAEAFF. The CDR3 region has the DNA TGTGCCAGCAGCTCTCACTCCACAGCTGAAGCTTTCTTT.

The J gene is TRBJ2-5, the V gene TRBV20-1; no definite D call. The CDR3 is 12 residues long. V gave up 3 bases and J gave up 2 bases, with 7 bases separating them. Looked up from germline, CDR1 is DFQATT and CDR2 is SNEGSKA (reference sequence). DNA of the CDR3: TGCAGTGCTAGTGACACTCAAGAGACCCAGTACTTC. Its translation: CSASDTQETQYF.

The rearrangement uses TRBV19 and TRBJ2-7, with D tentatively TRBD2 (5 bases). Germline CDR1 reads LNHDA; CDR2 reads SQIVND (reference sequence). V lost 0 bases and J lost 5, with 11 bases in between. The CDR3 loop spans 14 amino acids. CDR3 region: CASSIDQSGHEQYF. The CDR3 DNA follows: TGTGCCAGTAGTATAGATCAAAGCGGTCACGAGCAGTACTTC.

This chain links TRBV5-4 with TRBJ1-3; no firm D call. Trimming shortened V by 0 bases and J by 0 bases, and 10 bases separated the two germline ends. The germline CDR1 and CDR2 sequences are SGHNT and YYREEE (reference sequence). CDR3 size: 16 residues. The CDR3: CASSLGPGFSGNTIYF. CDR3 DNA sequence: TGTGCCAGCAGCTTGGGGCCAGGTTTCTCTGGAAACACCATATATTTT.

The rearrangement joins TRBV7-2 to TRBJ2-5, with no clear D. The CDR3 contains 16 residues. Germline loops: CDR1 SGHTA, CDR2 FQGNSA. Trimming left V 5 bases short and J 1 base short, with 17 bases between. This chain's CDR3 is CASSRGSVGFQETQYF. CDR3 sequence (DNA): TGTGCCAGCAGCCGCGGCAGCGTGGGTTTCCAAGAGACCCAGTACTTC.

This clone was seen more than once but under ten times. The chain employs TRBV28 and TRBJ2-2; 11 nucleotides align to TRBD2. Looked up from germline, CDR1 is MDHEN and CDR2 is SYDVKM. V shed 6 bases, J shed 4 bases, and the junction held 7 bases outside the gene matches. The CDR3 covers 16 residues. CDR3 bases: TGTGCCAGCAGCCGAACTAGCGGGAGTTCCACCGGGGAGCTGTTTTTT. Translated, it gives CASSRTSGSSTGELFF.

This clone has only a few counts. The CDR3 region is CASSQGDRAGGNYGYTF. Here the CDR3 DNA reads TGCGCCAGCAGCCAAGGGGACAGAGCAGGGGGCAACTATGGCTACACCTTC. J is TRBJ1-2 and V is TRBV4-1; 8 positions agree with TRBD1. Germline CDR1 MGHRA, CDR2 YSYEKL. V lost 1 base, J lost 2 bases, and 9 bases stayed unmatched. There are 17 residues in the CDR3.

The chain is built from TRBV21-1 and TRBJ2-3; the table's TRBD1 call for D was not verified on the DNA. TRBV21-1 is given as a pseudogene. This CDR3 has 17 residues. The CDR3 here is CASRIGSGGAGTDTQYF. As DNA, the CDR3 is TGTGCCAGCAGAATTGGAAGTGGGGGCGCGGGCACAGATACGCAGTATTTT.

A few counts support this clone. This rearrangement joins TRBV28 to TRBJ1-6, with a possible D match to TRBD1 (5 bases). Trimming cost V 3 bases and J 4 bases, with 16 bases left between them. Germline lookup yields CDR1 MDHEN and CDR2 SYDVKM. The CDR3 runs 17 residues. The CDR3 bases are TGTGCCAGCAGTTTTTGGGGCCCCGGAAATTATAATTCACCCCTCCACTTT. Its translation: CASSFWGPGNYNSPLHF.

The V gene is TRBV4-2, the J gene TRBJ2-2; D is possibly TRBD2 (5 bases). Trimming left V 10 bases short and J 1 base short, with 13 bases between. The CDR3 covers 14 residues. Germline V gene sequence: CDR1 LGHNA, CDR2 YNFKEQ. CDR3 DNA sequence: TGTGCCACCTCTGAAGGGAGGAACACCGGGGAGCTGTTTTTT. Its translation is CATSEGRNTGELFF.

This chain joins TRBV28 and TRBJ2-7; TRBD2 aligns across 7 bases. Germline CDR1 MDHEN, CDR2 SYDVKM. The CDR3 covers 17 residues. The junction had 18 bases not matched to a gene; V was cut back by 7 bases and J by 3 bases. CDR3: CASKYRGGPRIVYEQYF. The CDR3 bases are TGTGCCAGCAAGTATCGGGGAGGGCCCCGGATTGTCTACGAGCAGTACTTC.

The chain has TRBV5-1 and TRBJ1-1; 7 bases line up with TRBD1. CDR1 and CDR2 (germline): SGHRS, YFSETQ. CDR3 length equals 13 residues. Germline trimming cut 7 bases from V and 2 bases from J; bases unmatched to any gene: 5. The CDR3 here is CASRGQVNTEAFF. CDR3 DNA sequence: TGCGCCAGCCGAGGACAGGTTAACACTGAAGCTTTCTTT.

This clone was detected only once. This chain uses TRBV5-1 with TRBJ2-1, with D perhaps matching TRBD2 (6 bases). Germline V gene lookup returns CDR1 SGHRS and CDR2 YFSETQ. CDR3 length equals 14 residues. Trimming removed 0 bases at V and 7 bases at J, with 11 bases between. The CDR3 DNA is TGCGCCAGCAGCTTGGTAGGGACTCTTAATGAGCAGTTCTTC. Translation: CASSLVGTLNEQFF.

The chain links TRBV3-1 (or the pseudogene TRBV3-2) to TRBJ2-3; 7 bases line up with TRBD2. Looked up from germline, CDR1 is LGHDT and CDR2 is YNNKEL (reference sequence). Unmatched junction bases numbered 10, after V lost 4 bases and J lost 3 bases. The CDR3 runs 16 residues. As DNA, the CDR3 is TGTGCCAGCAGCCCCCGGACTAGAAGTCAAACAGATACGCAGTATTTT. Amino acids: CASSPRTRSQTDTQYF.